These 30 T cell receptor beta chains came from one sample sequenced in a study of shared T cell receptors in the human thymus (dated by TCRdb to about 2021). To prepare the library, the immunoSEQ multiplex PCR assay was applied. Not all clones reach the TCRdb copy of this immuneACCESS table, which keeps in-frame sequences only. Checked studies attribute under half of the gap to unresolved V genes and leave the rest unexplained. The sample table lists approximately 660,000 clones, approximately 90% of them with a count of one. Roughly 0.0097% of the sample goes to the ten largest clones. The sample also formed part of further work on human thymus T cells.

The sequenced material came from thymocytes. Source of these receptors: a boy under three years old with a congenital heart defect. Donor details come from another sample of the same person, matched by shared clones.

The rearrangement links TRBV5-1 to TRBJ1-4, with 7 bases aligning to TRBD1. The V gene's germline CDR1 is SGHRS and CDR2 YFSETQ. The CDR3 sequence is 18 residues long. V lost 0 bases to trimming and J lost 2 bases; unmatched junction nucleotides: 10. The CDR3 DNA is TGCGCCAGCAGCTTGGGTGGCGAACAGGGGAGTACTAATGAAAAACTGTTTTTT. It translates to CASSLGGEQGSTNEKLFF.

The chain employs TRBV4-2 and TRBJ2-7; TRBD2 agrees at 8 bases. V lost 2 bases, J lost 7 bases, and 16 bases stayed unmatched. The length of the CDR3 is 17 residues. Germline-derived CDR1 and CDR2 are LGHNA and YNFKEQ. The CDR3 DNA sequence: TGTGCCAGCAGCCAACGGCACGGACTAGCTCCCCGGGGGGAGCAGTACTTC. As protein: CASSQRHGLAPRGEQYF.

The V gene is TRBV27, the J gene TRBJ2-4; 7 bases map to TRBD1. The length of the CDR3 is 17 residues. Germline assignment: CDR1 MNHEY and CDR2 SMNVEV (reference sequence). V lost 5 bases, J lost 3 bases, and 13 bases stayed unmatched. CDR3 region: CASSPSRQGRVKNIQYF. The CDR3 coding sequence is TGTGCCAGCAGTCCTTCACGACAGGGACGGGTCAAAAACATTCAGTACTTC.

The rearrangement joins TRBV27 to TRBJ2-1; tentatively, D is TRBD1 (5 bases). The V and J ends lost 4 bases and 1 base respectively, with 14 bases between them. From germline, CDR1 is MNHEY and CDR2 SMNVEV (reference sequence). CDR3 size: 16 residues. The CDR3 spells CASSSPFQGSYNEQFF. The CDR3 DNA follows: TGTGCCAGCAGTTCCCCTTTCCAGGGATCCTACAATGAGCAGTTCTTC.

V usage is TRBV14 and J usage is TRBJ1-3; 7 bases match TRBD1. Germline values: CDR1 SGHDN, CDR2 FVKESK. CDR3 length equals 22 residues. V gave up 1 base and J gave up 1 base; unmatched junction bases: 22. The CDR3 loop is CASSQASHSGTENRTSGNTIYF. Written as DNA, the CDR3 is TGTGCCAGCAGCCAAGCGTCCCATTCCGGGACAGAGAATCGGACGTCTGGAAACACCATATATTTT.

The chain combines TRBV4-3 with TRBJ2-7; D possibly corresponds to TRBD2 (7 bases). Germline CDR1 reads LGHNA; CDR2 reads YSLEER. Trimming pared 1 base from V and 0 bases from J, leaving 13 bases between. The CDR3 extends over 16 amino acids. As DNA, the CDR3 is TGCGCCAGCAGCCAAGTTAAGCGGGACAACTCCTACGAGCAGTACTTC. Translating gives CASSQVKRDNSYEQYF.

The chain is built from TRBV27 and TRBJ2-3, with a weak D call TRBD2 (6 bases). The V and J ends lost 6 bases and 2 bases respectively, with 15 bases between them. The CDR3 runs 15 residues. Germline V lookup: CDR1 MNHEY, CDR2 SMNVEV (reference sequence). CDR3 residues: CASRLRDSFTDTQYF. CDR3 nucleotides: TGTGCCAGCAGGCTCCGGGACTCCTTCACAGATACGCAGTATTTT.

This CDR3 reads CASMSGTDTYSGANVLTF. The CDR3 DNA follows: TGTGCCAGCATGTCCGGGACAGACACCTACTCTGGGGCCAACGTCCTGACTTTC. The chain recombines TRBV2 with TRBJ2-6; 7 bases line up with TRBD1. This CDR3 has 18 amino acids. Germline CDR1 SNHLY, CDR2 FYNNEI. V trimming: 7 bases; J trimming: 0 bases; junction bases outside the gene matches: 12. Using reference TRBV2 and TRBJ2-6 for the parts outside the CDR3, the full variable domain is EPEVTQTPSHQVTQMGQEVILRCVPISNHLYFYWYRQILGQKVEFLVSFYNNEISEKSEIFDDQFSVERPDGSNFTLKIRSTKLEDSAMYFCASMSGTDTYSGANVLTFGAGSRLTVL.

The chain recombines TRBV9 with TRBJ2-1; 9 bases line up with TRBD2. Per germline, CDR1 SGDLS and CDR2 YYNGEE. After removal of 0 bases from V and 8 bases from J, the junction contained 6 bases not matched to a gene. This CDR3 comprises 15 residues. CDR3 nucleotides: TGTGCCAGCAGCGTAGGGGCGGGAGGGCTCGATGAGCAGTTCTTC. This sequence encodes CASSVGAGGLDEQFF.

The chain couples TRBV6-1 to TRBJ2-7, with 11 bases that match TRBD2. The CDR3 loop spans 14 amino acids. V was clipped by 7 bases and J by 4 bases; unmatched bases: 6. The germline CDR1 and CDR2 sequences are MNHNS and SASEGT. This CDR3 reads CASIRLAGPYEQYF. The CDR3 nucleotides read TGTGCCAGCATTAGACTAGCGGGACCATACGAGCAGTACTTC.

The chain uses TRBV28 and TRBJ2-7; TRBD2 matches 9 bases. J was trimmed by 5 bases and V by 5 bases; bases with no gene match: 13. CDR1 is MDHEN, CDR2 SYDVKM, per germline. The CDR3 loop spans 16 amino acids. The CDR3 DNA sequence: TGTGCCAGCAGTAGCTTCACGGGGCGGGAGGGCAACGAGCAGTACTTC. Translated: CASSSFTGREGNEQYF.

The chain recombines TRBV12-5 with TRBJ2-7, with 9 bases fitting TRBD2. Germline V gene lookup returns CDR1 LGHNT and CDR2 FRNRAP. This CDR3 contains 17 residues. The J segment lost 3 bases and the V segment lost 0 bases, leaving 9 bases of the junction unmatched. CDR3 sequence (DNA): TGTGCTAGTGGTTTGGTAAAGGGGCGGGAGGGGGACTACGAGCAGTACTTC. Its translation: CASGLVKGREGDYEQYF.

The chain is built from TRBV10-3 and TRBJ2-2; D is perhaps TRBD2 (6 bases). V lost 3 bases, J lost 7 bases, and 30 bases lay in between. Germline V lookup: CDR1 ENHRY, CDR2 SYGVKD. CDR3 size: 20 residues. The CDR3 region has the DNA TGTGCCATCAGTGACCCCTTCGGCCCCAGGAGGGCATTGGGGGGCGGGGAGCTGTTTTTT. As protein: CAISDPFGPRRALGGGELFF.

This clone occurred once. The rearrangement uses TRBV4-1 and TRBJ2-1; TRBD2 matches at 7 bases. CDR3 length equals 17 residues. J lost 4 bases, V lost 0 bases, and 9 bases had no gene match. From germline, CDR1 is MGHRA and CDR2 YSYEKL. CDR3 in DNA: TGCGCCAGCAGCCAAGAGGGGTGGCTAGCGGCGTACAATGAGCAGTTCTTC. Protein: CASSQEGWLAAYNEQFF.

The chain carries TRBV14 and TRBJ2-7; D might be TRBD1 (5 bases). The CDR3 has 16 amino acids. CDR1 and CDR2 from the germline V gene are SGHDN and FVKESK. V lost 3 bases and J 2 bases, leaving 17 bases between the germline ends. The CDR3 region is CASSQGKQASPYEQYF. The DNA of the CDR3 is TGTGCCAGCAGCCAGGGGAAACAGGCGTCACCCTACGAGCAGTACTTC.

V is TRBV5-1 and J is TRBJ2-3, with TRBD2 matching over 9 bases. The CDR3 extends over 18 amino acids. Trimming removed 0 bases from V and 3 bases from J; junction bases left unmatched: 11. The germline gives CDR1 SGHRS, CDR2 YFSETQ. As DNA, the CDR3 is TGCGCCAGCAGCTTGGAGGGCGCTGGCGGGAGGGGGACAGATACGCAGTATTTT. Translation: CASSLEGAGGRGTDTQYF.

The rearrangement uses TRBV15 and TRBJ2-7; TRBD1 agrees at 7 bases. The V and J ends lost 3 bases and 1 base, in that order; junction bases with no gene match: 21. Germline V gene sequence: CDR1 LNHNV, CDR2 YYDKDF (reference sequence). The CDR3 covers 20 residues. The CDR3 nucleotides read TGTGCCACCAGCAGGGATAGGTGGGACAGTACCGGAGCTCGGTCCTACGAGCAGTACTTC. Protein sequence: CATSRDRWDSTGARSYEQYF.

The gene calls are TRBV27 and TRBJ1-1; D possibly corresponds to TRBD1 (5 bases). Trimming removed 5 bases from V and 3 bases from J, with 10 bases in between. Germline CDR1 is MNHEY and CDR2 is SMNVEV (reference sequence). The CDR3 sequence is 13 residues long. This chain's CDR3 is CASSPRGYTEAFF. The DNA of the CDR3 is TGTGCCAGCAGTCCTAGGGGCTACACTGAAGCTTTCTTT.

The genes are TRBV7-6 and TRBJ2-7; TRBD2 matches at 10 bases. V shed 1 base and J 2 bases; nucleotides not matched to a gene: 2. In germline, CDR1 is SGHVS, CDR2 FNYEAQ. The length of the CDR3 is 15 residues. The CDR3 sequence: CASSLGLAGAYEQYF. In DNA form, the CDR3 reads TGTGCCAGCAGCTTAGGGCTAGCGGGGGCCTACGAGCAGTACTTC.

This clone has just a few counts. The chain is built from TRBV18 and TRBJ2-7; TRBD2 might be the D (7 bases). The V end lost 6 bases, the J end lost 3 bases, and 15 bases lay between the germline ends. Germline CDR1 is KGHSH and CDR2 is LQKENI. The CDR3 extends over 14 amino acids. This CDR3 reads CASSPGGRLYEQYF. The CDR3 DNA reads TGTGCCAGCTCCCCGGGGGGCAGGCTCTACGAGCAGTACTTC.

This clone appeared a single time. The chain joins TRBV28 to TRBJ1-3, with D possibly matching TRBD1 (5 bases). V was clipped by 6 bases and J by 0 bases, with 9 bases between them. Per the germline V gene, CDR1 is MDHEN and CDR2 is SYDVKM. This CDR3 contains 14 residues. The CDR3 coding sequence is TGTGCCAGCAGCGAGGACACCTCTGGAAACACCATATATTTT. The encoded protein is CASSEDTSGNTIYF.

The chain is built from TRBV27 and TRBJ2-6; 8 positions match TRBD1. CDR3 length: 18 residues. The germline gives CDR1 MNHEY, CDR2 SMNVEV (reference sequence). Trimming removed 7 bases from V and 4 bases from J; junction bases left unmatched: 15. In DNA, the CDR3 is TGTGCCAGCACACACGGCCCATTGCAGGGGGCCGGGGCCAACGTCCTGACTTTC. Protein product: CASTHGPLQGAGANVLTF.

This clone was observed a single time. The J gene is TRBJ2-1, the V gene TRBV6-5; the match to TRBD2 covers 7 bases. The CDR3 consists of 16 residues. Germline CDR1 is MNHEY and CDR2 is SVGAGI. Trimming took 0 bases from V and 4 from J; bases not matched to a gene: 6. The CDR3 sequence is CASSYSSASGYNEQFF. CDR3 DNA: TGTGCCAGCAGTTACTCCTCGGCTAGCGGTTACAATGAGCAGTTCTTC.

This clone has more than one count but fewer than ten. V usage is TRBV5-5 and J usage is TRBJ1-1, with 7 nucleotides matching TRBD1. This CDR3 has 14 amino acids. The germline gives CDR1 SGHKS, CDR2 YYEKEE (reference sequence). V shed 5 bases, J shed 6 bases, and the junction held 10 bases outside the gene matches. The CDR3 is CASSPDRDRPEAFF. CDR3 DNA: TGTGCCAGCAGTCCCGACAGGGATCGTCCTGAAGCTTTCTTT.

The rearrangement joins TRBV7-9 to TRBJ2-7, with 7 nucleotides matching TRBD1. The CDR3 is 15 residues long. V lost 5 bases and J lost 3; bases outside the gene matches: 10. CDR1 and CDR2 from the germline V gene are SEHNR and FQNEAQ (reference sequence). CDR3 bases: TGTGCCAGCAGCCCCCCGATACAGGGGCACTACGAGCAGTACTTC. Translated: CASSPPIQGHYEQYF.

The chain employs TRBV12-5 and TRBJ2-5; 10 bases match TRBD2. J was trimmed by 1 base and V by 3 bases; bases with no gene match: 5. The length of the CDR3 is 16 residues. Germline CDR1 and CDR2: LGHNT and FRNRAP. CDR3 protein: CASGLGLAAIQETQYF. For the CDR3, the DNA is TGTGCTAGTGGTTTAGGACTAGCGGCCATCCAAGAGACCCAGTACTTC.

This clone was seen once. As DNA, the CDR3 is TGTGCCAGCAGCTTAGTTTTGAGGGACAGGGGAAACCGTTACGAGCAGTACTTC. Protein sequence: CASSLVLRDRGNRYEQYF. The chain uses TRBV11-2 and TRBJ2-7; 10 bases map to TRBD1. The V segment lost 1 base and the J segment 4 bases; nucleotides outside the gene matches: 13. Germline V gives CDR1 SGHAT, CDR2 FQNNGV. The CDR3 runs 18 residues.

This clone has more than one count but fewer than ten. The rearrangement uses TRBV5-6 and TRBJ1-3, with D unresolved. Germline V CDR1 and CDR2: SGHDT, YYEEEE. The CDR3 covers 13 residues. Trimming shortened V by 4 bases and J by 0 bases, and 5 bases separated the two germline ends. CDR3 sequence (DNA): TGTGCCAGCAGCCCCTTCTCTGGAAACACCATATATTTT. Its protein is CASSPFSGNTIYF.

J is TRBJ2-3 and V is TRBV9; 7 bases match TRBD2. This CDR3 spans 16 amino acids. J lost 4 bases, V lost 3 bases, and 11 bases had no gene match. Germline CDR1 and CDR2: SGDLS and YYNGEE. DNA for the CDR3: TGTGCCAGCAGCGACTCTTTGGGGGAGGGCCCAGATACGCAGTATTTT. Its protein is CASSDSLGEGPDTQYF.

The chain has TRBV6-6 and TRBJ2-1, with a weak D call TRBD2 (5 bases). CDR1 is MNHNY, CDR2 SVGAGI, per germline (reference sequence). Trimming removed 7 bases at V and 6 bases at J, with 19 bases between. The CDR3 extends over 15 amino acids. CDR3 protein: CASTLGRTTCNEQFF. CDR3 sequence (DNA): TGTGCCAGCACTTTGGGGAGAACTACTTGCAATGAGCAGTTCTTC.